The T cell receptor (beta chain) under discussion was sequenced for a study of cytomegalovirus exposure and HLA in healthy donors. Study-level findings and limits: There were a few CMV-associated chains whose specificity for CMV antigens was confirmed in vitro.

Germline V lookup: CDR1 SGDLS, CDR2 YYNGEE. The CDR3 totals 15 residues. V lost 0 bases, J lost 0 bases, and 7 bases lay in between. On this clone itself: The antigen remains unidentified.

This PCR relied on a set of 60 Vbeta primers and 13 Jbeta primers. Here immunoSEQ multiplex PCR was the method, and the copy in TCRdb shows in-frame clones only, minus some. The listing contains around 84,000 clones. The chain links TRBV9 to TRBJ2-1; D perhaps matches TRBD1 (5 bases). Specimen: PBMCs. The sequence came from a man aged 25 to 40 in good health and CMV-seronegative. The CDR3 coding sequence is TGTGCCAGCAGCGTAGATCAGGGCTCCTACAATGAGCAGTTCTTC. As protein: CASSVDQGSYNEQFF.